This entry concerns a single T cell receptor (beta chain). Other nucleotide sequences in the sample specify the same CDR3. The sample is drawn from a study of radiotherapy plus CTLA-4 blockade in lung cancer. Libraries were prepared by immunoSEQ multiplex PCR; TCRdb keeps only in-frame clonotypes and omits some of them. Of 40,000 to 60,000 clones listed, approximately 86% were seen once; the top ten hold 15% to 20%. Trimming left V 6 bases short and J 2 bases short, with 10 bases between. This CDR3 has 12 residues. In germline, CDR1 is SQVTM, CDR2 ANQGSEA. Focal radiation and CTLA-4 blockade (ipilimumab) were tested in chemo-refractory metastatic non-small-cell lung cancer patients.

Sequencing was performed on peripheral blood, taken from a patient treated with radiotherapy plus ipilimumab. The chain links TRBV29-1 to TRBJ1-2, with a weak D call TRBD1 (6 bases). This receptor was identified in a human donor with non-small cell lung cancer that progressed on radiotherapy plus ipilimumab. Some clones in this sample may be carry-over from other donors' samples. The DNA for the CDR3 is TGCAGCGTAGGACAGCTGAACTATGGCTACACCTTC. Protein sequence: CSVGQLNYGYTF.